Below, one TCR beta chain is given with its context. Its antigen remains unidentified. TCRalpha and TCRbeta libraries used 5'RACE with constant-segment primers and UMIs. MiXCR was run by TCRdb on the 5' RACE reads, yielding one entry per CDR3 protein. There are 250,000 to 300,000 distinct CDR3 sequences in the sample; around 15% occur only once, and approximately 23% lies in the top ten. This sample stems from a study of T-cell memory formation after mild COVID-19. Regarding the study as a whole: There were some responding clones in pre-infection memory, which suggested that cross-reactive memory had joined. Later expanders leaned CD4+, whereas day 15 to 85 contracting clones were balanced CD4/CD8.

Losses at the gene ends were 5 bases for V and 8 bases for J; bases not matched to a gene: 6. Germline loops: CDR1 KGHDR, CDR2 SFDVKD. The CDR3 runs 14 residues. Sequencing input: PBMCs or a T cell subset sorted from them (not recorded which). This TCR derives from a man in his late teens or twenties who had mild COVID-19 (a few samples of this study predate the infection). Cell type and time point are not known. The chain recombines TRBV24-1 with TRBJ2-4; TRBD1 agrees at 9 bases. CDR3 in DNA: TGTGCCACCAGTGTTACAGGGGGCGATGACATTCAGTACTTC. This codes for CATSVTGGDDIQYF.